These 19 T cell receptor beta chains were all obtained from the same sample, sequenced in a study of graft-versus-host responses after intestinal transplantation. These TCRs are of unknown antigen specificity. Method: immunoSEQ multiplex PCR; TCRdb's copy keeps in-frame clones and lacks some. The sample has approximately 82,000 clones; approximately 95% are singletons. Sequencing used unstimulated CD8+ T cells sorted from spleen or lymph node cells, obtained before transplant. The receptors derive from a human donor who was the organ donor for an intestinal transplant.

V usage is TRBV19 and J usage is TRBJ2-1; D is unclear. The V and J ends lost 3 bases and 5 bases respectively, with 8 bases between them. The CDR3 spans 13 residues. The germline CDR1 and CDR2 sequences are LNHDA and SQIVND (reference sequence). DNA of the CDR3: TGTGCCAGTAGTATTCACTACGACAATGAGCAGTTCTTC. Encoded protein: CASSIHYDNEQFF.

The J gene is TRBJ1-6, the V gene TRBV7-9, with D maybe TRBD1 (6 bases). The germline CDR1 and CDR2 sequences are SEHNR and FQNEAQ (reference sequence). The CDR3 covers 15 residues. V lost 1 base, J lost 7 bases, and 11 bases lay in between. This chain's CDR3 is CASSLGAGENSPLHF. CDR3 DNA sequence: TGTGCCAGCAGCTTAGGAGCAGGGGAAAATTCACCCCTCCACTTT.

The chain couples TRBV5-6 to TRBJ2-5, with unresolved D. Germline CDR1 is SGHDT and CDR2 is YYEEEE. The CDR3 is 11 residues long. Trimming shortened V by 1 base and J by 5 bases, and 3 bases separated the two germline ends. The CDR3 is CASSLSETQYF. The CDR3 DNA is TGTGCCAGCAGCTTGTCGGAGACCCAGTACTTC.

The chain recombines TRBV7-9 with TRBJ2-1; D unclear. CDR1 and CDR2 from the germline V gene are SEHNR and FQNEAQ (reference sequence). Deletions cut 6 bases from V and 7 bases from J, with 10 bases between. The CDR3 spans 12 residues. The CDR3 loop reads CASRVTRNEQFF. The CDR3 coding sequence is TGTGCCAGCAGAGTTACGCGGAATGAGCAGTTCTTC.

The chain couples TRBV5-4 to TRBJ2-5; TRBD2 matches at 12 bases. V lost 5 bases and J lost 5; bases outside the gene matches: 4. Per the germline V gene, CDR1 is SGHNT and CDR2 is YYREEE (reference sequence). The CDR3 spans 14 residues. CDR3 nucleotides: TGTGCCAGCAGGGAAGGACTAGCGGGGGAGACCCAGTACTTC. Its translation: CASREGLAGETQYF.

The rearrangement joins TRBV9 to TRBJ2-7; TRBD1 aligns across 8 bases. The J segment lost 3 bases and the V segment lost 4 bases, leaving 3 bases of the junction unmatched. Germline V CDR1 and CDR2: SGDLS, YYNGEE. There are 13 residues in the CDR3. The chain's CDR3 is CASSYGQGYEQYF. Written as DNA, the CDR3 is TGTGCCAGCAGCTACGGACAGGGCTACGAGCAGTACTTC.

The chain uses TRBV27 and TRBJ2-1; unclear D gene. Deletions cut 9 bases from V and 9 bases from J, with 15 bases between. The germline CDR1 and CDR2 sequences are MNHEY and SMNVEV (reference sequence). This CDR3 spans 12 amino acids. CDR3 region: CASRIRTGEQFF. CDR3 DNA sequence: TGTGCCAGTCGGATTCGTACGGGTGAGCAGTTCTTC.

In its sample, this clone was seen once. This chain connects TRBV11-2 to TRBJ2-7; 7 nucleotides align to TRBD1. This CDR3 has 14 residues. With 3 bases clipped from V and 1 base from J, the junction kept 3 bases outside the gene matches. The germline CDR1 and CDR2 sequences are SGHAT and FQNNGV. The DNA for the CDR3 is TGTGCCAGCAGCTTCCCGGGACAGTCCTACGAGCAGTACTTC. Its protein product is CASSFPGQSYEQYF.

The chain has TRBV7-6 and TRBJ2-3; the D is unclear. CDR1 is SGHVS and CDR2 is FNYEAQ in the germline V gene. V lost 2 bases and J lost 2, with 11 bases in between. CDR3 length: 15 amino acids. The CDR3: CASSLSPVSTDTQYF. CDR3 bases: TGTGCCAGCAGCTTAAGCCCCGTTTCCACAGATACGCAGTATTTT.

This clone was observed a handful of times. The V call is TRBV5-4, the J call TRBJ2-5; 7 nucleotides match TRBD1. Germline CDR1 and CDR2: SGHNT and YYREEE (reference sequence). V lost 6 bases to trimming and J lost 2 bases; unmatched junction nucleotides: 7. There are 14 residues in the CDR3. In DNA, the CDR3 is TGTGCCAGCACTCTGAGGGGGCGGCAAGAGACCCAGTACTTC. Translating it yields CASTLRGRQETQYF.

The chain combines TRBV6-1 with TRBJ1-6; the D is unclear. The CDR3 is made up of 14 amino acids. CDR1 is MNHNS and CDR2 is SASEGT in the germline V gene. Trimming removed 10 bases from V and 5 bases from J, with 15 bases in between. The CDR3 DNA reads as TGTGCCACCCGTCCGAGAGGCGATAATTCACCCCTCCACTTT. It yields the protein CATRPRGDNSPLHF.

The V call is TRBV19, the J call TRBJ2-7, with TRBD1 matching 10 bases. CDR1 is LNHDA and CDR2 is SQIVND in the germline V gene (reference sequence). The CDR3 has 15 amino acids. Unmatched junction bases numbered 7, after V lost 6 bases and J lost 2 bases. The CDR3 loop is CASRGGTGEAYEQYF. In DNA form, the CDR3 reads TGTGCCAGTAGGGGGGGGACAGGGGAGGCCTACGAGCAGTACTTC.

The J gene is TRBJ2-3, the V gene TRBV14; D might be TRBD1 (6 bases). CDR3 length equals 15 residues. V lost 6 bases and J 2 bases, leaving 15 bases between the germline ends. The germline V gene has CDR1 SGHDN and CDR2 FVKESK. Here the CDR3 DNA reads TGTGCCAGCAGTCGACAGGTGGCCCTCACAGATACGCAGTATTTT. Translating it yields CASSRQVALTDTQYF.

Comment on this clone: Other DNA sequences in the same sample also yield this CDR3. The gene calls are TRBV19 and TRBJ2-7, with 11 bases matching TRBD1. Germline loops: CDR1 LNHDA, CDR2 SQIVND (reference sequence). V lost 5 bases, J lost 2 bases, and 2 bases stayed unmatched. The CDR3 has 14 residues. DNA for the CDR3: TGTGCCAGTAGTCCGGGACAGGGGGCCTACGAGCAGTACTTC. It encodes CASSPGQGAYEQYF.

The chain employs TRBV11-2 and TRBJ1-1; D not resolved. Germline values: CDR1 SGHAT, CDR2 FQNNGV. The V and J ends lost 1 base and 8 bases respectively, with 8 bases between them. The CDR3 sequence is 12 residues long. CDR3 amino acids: CASSLAGVEAFF. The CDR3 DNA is TGTGCCAGCAGCTTAGCTGGAGTCGAAGCTTTCTTT.

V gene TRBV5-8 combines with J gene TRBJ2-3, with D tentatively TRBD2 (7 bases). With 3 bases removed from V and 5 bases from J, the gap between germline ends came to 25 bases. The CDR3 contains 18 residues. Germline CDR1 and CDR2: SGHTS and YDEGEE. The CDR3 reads CASSSLGGGRVVEDTQYF. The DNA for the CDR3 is TGTGCCAGCAGCTCCTTGGGGGGGGGCAGGGTTGTGGAAGATACGCAGTATTTT.

CDR3 in amino acids: CASSFPGGGYGYTF. CDR3 DNA sequence: TGCGCCAGCAGCTTCCCCGGGGGAGGGTATGGCTACACCTTC. The chain has TRBV5-1 and TRBJ1-2; possible D gene TRBD1, 5 bases. The CDR3 loop spans 14 amino acids. The germline V gene has CDR1 SGHRS and CDR2 YFSETQ. V was trimmed by 2 bases and J by 5 bases, leaving 13 bases between them.

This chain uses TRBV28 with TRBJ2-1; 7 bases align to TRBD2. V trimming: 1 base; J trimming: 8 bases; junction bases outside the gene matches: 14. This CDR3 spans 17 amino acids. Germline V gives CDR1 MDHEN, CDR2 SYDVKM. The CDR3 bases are TGTGCCAGCAGTTTATTTAGGGGAGGGGCTAGCGGTCATGAGCAGTTCTTC. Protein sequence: CASSLFRGGASGHEQFF.

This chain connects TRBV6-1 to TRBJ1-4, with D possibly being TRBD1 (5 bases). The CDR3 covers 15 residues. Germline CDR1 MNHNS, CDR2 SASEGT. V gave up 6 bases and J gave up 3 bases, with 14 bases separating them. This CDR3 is CASSRADTSNEKLFF. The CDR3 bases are TGTGCCAGCAGCCGGGCGGACACTTCTAATGAAAAACTGTTTTTT.